This TCR beta chain came from a study of response to subunit inactivated influenza vaccine. There are a few counts of this clonotype. Germline loops: CDR1 SGHNT, CDR2 YYREEE (reference sequence). The CDR3 spans 16 residues. The germline V and J ends were trimmed by 4 bases and 0 bases, with 15 bases remaining between them. Using its own MiXCR run on the RT-PCR reads, TCRdb lists one record per CDR3 protein. The repertoire consists of about 780,000 distinct CDR3 sequences, with 18% occurring once and the leading ten covering approximately 11%. V usage is TRBV5-4 and J usage is TRBJ2-3; possibly TRBD2 for D (6 bases). The source is a man aged 45-65 years who received an inactivated influenza vaccine. This sample comprised PBMCs from blood, obtained 5 days after vaccination. CDR3 amino acids: CASSRELAESTDTQYF. The CDR3, as DNA: TGTGCCAGCAGCCGGGAGTTAGCGGAGAGCACAGATACGCAGTATTTT.